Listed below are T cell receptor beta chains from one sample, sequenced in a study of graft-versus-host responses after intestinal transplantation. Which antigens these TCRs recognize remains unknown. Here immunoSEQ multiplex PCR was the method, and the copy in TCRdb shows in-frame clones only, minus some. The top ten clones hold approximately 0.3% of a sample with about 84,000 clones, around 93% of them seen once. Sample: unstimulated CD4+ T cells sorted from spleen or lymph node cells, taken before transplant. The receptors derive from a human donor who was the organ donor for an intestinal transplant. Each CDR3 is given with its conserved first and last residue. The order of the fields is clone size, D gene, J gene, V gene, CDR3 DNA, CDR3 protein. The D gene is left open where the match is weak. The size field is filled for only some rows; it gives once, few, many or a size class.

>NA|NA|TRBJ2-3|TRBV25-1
TGTGCCAGCAGTGAATTCGGCACAGATACGCAGTATTTT
CASSEFGTDTQYF
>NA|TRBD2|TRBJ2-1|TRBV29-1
TGCAGCGGGGGACTAGCGGGAGGGGGTGAGCAGTTCTTC
CSGGLAGGGEQFF
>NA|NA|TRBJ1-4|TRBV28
TGTGCCAGCAGTTTATTAGGGACTGCTAATGAAAAACTGTTTTTT
CASSLLGTANEKLFF
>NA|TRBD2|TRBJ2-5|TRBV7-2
TGTGCCAGCAGCCGGACTAGCCAAGAGACCCAGTACTTC
CASSRTSQETQYF
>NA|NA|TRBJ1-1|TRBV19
TGTGCCAGTGCCGGCCAGGGGTACACTGAAGCTTTCTTT
CASAGQGYTEAFF
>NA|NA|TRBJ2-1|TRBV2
TGTGCCAGCAGTGAAAACGGACAAAGTGAGCAGTTCTTC
CASSENGQSEQFF
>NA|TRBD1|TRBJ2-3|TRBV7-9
TGTGCCAGCAGTTCGAACCGGGACAGGGGAGGCGATACGCAGTATTTT
CASSSNRDRGGDTQYF
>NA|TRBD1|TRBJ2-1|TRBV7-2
TGTGCCAGCAGAAGGACAGGGGGCTCCTACAATGAGCAGTTCTTC
CASRRTGGSYNEQFF
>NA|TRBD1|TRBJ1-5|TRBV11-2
TGTGCCAGCAGCTTAGGACAGGGGACGGTTCAGCCCCAGCATTTT
CASSLGQGTVQPQHF
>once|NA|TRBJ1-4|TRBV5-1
TGCGCCAGCAGCGACAGCTCAACTAATGAAAAACTGTTTTTT
CASSDSSTNEKLFF
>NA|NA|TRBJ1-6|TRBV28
TGTGCCAGCAGTTTATCCCAGAACCGGGCCCTCCACTTT
CASSLSQNRALHF
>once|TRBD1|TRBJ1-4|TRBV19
TGTGCCAGTAGTATCCGTCGGACAGGAGATGAAAAACTGTTTTTT
CASSIRRTGDEKLFF
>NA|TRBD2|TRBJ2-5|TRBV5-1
TGCGCCAGCAGCCAGACCGGGACTAGTGTCCAAGAGACCCAGTACTTC
CASSQTGTSVQETQYF
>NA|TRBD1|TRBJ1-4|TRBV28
TGTGCCAGCGGACAGGGTGGTGAAAAACTGTTTTTT
CASGQGGEKLFF
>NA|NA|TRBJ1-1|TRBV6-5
TGTGCCAGCAGTGCAAGACAGCCCGAAGCTTTCTTT
CASSARQPEAFF
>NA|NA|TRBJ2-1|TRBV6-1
TGTGCCAGCTCAGGCCTAGCAGATTACAATGAGCAGTTCTTC
CASSGLADYNEQFF
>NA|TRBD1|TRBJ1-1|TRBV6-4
TGTGCCAGCAGTGACTCCCTATACGGGACAGGGAAAGCTTTCTTT
CASSDSLYGTGKAFF
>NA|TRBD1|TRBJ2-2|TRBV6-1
TGTGCCAGCATCCGCGGGACAGGCTACACCGGGGAGCTGTTTTTT
CASIRGTGYTGELFF
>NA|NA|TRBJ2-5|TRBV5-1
TGCGCCAACAGCTCTAGGCTGGAAGAGACCCAGTACTTC
CANSSRLEETQYF
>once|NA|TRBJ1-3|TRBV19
TGTGCCAGTAGTATACCCAGGGCTGGAAACACCATATATTTT
CASSIPRAGNTIYF
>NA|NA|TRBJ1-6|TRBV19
TGTGCCAGTAGTTTTCAACAGGATAATTCACCCCTCCACTTT
CASSFQQDNSPLHF
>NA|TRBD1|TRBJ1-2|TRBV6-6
TGTGCCAGCAGTTACTTGGACAGGGAGGGTGGCTACACCTTC
CASSYLDREGGYTF
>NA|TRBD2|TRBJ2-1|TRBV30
TGTGCCTGGAGTGTGTGGGGGGGGTACAATGAGCAGTTCTTC
CAWSVWGGYNEQFF
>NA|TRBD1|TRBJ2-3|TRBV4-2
TGTGCCAGCAGCCAAGATTGGGGGGACAGGGGAACAGATACGCAGTATTTT
CASSQDWGDRGTDTQYF
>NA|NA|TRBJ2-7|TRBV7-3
TGTGCCAGCAGCTCACTTTCCGGGATACCTGGGGTCGAGCAGTACTTC
CASSSLSGIPGVEQYF
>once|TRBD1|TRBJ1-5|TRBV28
TGTGCCAGCAGTTCCGGACAGGGTAATCAGCCCCAGCATTTT
CASSSGQGNQPQHF
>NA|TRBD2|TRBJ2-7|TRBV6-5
TGTGCCAGCAGTTACTCCCCTGGGGAGGGAAGGTACGAGCAGTACTTC
CASSYSPGEGRYEQYF
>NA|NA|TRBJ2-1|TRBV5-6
TGTGCCAGCAGCTTCACTAGCTACCTCTACAATGAGCAGTTCTTC
CASSFTSYLYNEQFF
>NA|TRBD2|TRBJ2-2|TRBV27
TGTGCCAGCAGTTTATTAGCGGGGTTGAGCGGGGAGCTGTTTTTT
CASSLLAGLSGELFF
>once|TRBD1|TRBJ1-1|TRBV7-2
TGTGCCAGCAGCCTGGAACCAGGGGGGAACACTGAAGCTTTCTTT
CASSLEPGGNTEAFF
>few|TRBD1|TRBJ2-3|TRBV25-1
TGTGCCAGCAGTGAAAGGACAGGGGCAGATACGCAGTATTTT
CASSERTGADTQYF
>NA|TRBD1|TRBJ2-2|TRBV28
TGTGCCAGCAGTTTAGATCTCTCAGGGACAGGGCCCACCGGGGAGCTGTTTTTT
CASSLDLSGTGPTGELFF
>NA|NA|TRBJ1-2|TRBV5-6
TGTGCCAGCAGCCAATGGACAGTACCCAACTATGGCTACACCTTC
CASSQWTVPNYGYTF
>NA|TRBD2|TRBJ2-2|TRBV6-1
TGTGCCAGCAGTACTAGCGGGATTAACACCGGGGAGCTGTTTTTT
CASSTSGINTGELFF
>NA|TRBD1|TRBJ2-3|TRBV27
TGTGCCAGCAGGTTAGGGGGCAGGGGAGATACGCAGTATTTT
CASRLGGRGDTQYF
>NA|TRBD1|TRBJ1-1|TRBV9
TGTGCCAGCAGCGGAACAGGGGGCACTGAAGCTTTCTTT
CASSGTGGTEAFF
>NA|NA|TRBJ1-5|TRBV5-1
TGCGCCAGCAGCTTGTGGGGGGGCAATCAGCCCCAGCATTTT
CASSLWGGNQPQHF
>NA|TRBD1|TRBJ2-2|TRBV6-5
TGTGCCAGCAGTTACCGGACAGGGGTGAACACCGGGGAGCTGTTTTTT
CASSYRTGVNTGELFF
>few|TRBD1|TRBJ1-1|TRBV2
TGTGCCAGCAGTTCCGGCAGGGGGATCACTGAAGCTTTCTTT
CASSSGRGITEAFF
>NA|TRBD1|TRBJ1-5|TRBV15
TGTGCCACCAGCCGAGGGCAGGGACAGCTTATCTATAGCAATCAGCCCCAGCATTTT
CATSRGQGQLIYSNQPQHF
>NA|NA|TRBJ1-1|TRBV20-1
TGCAGTGCTGCAGGGAACCTGAAAGCTTTCTTT
CSAAGNLKAFF